The 11 T cell receptor beta chains below all came from one sample that was sequenced in a study of T cell responses to AZD1222 COVID-19 vaccine. The table came from immunoSEQ multiplex PCR; TCRdb's copy has only in-frame clones and leaves some out. The table has approximately 110,000 clones, over 75% seen once. Material: peripheral blood, obtained on day 0 of AZD1222 vaccination. Every receptor here comes from an adult in good health.

The chain is built from TRBV11-3 and TRBJ2-7, with 8 bases fitting TRBD1. After removal of 3 bases from V and 0 bases from J, the junction contained 4 bases not matched to a gene. This CDR3 region has 15 residues. Germline V gene lookup returns CDR1 SGHNT and CDR2 YENEEA. The CDR3 loop reads CASSLAGTGSYEQYF. The DNA of the CDR3 is TGTGCCAGCAGCTTGGCCGGGACAGGCTCCTACGAGCAGTACTTC. Supplemented by reference TRBV11-3 and TRBJ2-7, the full variable domain reads EAGVVQSPRYKIIEKKQPVAFWCNPISGHNTLYWYLQNLGQGPELLIRYENEEAVDDSQLPKDRFSAERLKGVDSTLKIQPAELGDSAVYLCASSLAGTGSYEQYFGPGTRLTVT.

The rearrangement joins TRBV3-1 (or the pseudogene TRBV3-2) to TRBJ1-1; D not resolved. The CDR3 consists of 12 residues. V lost 3 bases and J lost 8, with 10 bases in between. CDR1 LGHDT and CDR2 YNNKEL come from the germline V gene (reference sequence). This chain's CDR3 is CASSQEGREAFF. The CDR3 DNA reads as TGTGCCAGCAGCCAGGAGGGTCGGGAAGCTTTCTTT.

This chain connects TRBV15 to TRBJ1-1; D remains ambiguous. Looked up from germline, CDR1 is LNHNV and CDR2 is YYDKDF (reference sequence). The ends were cut back, 1 base at V and 6 bases at J, with 9 bases in the middle. The CDR3 runs 13 residues. The CDR3: CATSRGAGPEAFF. CDR3 DNA sequence: TGTGCCACCAGCAGAGGAGCTGGGCCTGAAGCTTTCTTT.

J is TRBJ1-4 and V is TRBV19; possibly TRBD1 for D (6 bases). This CDR3 has 14 amino acids. Germline V gene data show CDR1 as LNHDA and CDR2 as SQIVND (reference sequence). Trimming took 7 bases from V and 7 from J, leaving 16 bases between them. In nucleotides, the CDR3 is TGTGCCAGTATGATTACGGGGGCGGGTGAAAAACTGTTTTTT. This sequence encodes CASMITGAGEKLFF.

V usage is TRBV5-4 and J usage is TRBJ2-5; D might be TRBD1 or TRBD2, each matching 6 bases. Between the trimmed V and J ends, which lost 3 bases and 3 bases, there was a span of 18 bases. Germline values: CDR1 SGHNT, CDR2 YYREEE (reference sequence). This CDR3 region has 16 residues. The DNA for the CDR3 is TGTGCCAGCAGCTGGGGGGCAGGGGACAAGAAAGAGACCCAGTACTTC. Its protein product is CASSWGAGDKKETQYF.

V usage is TRBV5-6 and J usage is TRBJ1-6; 9 bases fit TRBD1. Per the germline V gene, CDR1 is SGHDT and CDR2 is YYEEEE. This CDR3 comprises 15 residues. After removal of 4 bases from V and 10 bases from J, the junction contained 9 bases not matched to a gene. The CDR3 loop is CASSLEQGARSPLHF. In DNA form, the CDR3 reads TGTGCCAGCAGCCTAGAACAGGGGGCAAGGTCACCCCTCCACTTT.

This sequence joins TRBV6-4 and TRBJ2-2; 10 bases map to TRBD1. The CDR3 length is 15 residues. CDR1 and CDR2 (germline): MRHNA, SNTAGT. V lost 3 bases, J lost 3 bases, and 1 base stayed unmatched. In DNA, the CDR3 is TGTGCCAGCAGTGAGGGGACAGGGGACACCGGGGAGCTGTTTTTT. Translation: CASSEGTGDTGELFF.

The chain is built from TRBV5-1 and TRBJ2-1; 7 nucleotides line up with TRBD2. Per the germline V gene, CDR1 is SGHRS and CDR2 is YFSETQ. The CDR3 loop spans 15 amino acids. Unmatched junction bases numbered 7, after V lost 4 bases and J lost 3 bases. As DNA, the CDR3 is TGCGCCAGCAGCAGCCAGGGAGGGAGCTACAATGAGCAGTTCTTC. Its translation: CASSSQGGSYNEQFF.

The chain joins TRBV18 to TRBJ1-2; 10 bases are a match to TRBD1. V trimming: 3 bases; J trimming: 2 bases; junction bases outside the gene matches: 6. Germline V gene lookup returns CDR1 KGHSH and CDR2 LQKENI. The CDR3 sequence is 16 residues long. CDR3 residues: CASSPYGTGANYGYTF. The CDR3 bases are TGTGCCAGCTCACCCTATGGGACAGGGGCGAACTATGGCTACACCTTC.

J is TRBJ2-2 and V is TRBV7-3; D not certain. The CDR3 has 14 amino acids. The germline V gene encodes CDR1 SGHTA and CDR2 FQGTGA. The germline V and J ends were trimmed by 5 bases and 0 bases, with 7 bases remaining between them. For the CDR3, the DNA is TGTGCCAGCAGCCCCGGCTCGAACACCGGGGAGCTGTTTTTT. Amino acid sequence: CASSPGSNTGELFF.

J is TRBJ2-7 and V is TRBV6-5; D ambiguous. Germline CDR1 MNHEY, CDR2 SVGAGI. The CDR3 contains 14 residues. V was pared by 10 bases and J by 1 base, with 17 bases between. The CDR3: CATQVSTYSYEQYF. CDR3 nucleotides: TGTGCCACTCAAGTATCGACTTATTCCTACGAGCAGTACTTC.